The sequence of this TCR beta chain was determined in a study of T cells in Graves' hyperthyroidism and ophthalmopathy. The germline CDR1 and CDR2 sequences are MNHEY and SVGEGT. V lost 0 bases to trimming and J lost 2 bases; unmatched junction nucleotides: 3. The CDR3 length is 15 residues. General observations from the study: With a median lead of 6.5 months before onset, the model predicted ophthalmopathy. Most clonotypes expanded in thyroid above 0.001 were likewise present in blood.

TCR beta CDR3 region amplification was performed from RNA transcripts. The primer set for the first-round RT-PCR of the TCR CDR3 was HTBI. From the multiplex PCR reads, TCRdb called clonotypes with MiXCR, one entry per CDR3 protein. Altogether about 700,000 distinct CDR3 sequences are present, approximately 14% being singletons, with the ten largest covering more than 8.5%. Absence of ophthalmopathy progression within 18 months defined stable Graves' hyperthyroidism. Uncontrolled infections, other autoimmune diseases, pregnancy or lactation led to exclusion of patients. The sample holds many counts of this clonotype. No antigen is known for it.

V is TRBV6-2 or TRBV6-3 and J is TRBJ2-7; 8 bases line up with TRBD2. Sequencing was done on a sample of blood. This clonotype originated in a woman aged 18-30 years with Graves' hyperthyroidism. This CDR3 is CASSYSKRGTYEQYF. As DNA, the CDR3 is TGTGCCAGCAGTTACTCGAAGCGGGGGACCTACGAGCAGTACTTC.